The 5 T cell receptor beta chains below all came from one sample that was sequenced in a study of molecular identifiers for immune sequencing clone quantification. TCRdb used MiXCR to reprocess the PCR reads, holding one entry per CDR3 protein. The table has some 320,000 distinct CDR3 sequences, 20% to 25% seen once. The specimen sequenced was naive CD8+ T cells from blood, with Jurkat cell RNA spiked in. Specified subset: FACS-sorted CD8+CD4-CCR7+CD45RA+ naive T cells. The source of these receptors is a human donor in good health. Some libraries in this study had Jurkat cell RNA spiked in.

The sample holds many counts of this clonotype. The rearrangement joins TRBV12-3 or TRBV12-4 to TRBJ2-1; D is uncertain. The CDR3 runs 14 residues. The V end lost 6 bases, the J end lost 8 bases, and 17 bases lay between the germline ends. CDR3 DNA sequence: TGTGCCAGCAGGGGTACACGCGTGGGGTATGAGCAGTTCTTC. This gives the protein CASRGTRVGYEQFF.

This clonotype was observed a few times. The chain has TRBV11-2 and TRBJ2-1; no clear D. Deletions cut 0 bases from V and 2 bases from J, with 11 bases between. Looked up from germline, CDR1 is SGHAT and CDR2 is FQNNGV. The CDR3 loop spans 16 amino acids. CDR3 DNA sequence: TGTGCCAGCAGCTTAGATTGGGGAAGCACCTACAATGAGCAGTTCTTC. This encodes CASSLDWGSTYNEQFF.

The chain carries TRBV7-9 and TRBJ2-3; 8 positions agree with TRBD2. Unmatched junction bases numbered 11, after V lost 1 base and J lost 2 bases. The CDR3 is 18 amino acids. The germline V gene encodes CDR1 SEHNR and CDR2 FQNEAQ (reference sequence). In DNA form, the CDR3 reads TGTGCCAGCAGCTTAGGTGTTTCTAGCGGGCACCTCACAGATACGCAGTATTTT. It yields the protein CASSLGVSSGHLTDTQYF.

This clonotype was counted many times. CDR3 amino acids: CASSLGGEGLYQPQHF. Here the CDR3 DNA reads TGTGCCAGCAGCTTAGGCGGCGAAGGCCTTTATCAGCCCCAGCATTTT. This sequence joins TRBV7-9 and TRBJ1-5; D is undetermined. This CDR3 contains 16 residues. The germline gives CDR1 SEHNR, CDR2 FQNEAQ (reference sequence). V was cut by 1 base and J by 5 bases, with 15 bases left in between.

This clonotype appeared a single time. The chain carries TRBV20-1 and TRBJ2-3; the match to TRBD2 covers 13 bases. Germline V gives CDR1 DFQATT, CDR2 SNEGSKA (reference sequence). This CDR3 has 17 amino acids. CDR3 region: CRAPRTSGGYSTDTQYF. The CDR3 DNA reads TGCAGGGCTCCACGGACTAGCGGGGGCTACAGCACAGATACGCAGTATTTT.